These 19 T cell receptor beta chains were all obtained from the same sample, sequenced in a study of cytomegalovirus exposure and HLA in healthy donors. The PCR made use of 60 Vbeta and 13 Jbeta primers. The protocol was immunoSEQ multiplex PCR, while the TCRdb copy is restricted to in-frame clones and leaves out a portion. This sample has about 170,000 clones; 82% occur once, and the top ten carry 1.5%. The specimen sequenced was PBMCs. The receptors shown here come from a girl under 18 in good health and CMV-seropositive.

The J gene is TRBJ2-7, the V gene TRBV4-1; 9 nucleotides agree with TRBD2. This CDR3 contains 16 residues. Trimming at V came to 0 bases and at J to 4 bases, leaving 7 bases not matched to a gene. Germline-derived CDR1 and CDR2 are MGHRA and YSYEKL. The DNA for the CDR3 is TGCGCCAGCAGCCAAGATAACGTGGCGGGAGGGTACGAGCAGTACTTC. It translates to CASSQDNVAGGYEQYF.

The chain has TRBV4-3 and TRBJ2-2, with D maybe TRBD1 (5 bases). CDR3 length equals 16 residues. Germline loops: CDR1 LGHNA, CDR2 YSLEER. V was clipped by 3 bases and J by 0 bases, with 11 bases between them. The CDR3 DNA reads TGCGCCAGCAGCCATGGCGACAGCGCGAACACCGGGGAGCTGTTTTTT. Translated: CASSHGDSANTGELFF.

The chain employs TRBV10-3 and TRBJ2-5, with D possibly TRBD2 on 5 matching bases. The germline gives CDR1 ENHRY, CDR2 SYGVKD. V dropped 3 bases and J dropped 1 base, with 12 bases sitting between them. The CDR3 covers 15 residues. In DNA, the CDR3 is TGTGCCATCAGTGATACCAGCGGAGGCCAAGAGACCCAGTACTTC. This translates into CAISDTSGGQETQYF.

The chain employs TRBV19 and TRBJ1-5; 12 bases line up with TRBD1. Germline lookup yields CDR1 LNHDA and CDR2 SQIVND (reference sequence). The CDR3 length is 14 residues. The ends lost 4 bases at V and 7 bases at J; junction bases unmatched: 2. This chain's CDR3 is CASSKGTGGQPQHF. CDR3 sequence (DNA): TGTGCCAGTAGTAAAGGGACAGGGGGCCAGCCCCAGCATTTT.

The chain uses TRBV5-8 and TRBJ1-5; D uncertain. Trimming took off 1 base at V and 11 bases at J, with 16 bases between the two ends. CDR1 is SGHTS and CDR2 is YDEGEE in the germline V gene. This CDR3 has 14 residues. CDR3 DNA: TGTGCCAGCAGCTTGATGGAGTCCCCTTTGGCCCAGCATTTT. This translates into CASSLMESPLAQHF.

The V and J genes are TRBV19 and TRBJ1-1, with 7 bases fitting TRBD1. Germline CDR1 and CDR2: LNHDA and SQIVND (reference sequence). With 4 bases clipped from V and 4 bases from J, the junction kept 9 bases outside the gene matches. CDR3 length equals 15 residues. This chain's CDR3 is CASSKGGGAGTEAFF. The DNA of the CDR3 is TGTGCCAGTAGTAAAGGAGGGGGCGCGGGCACTGAAGCTTTCTTT. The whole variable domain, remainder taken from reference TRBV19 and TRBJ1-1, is DGGITQSPKYLFRKEGQNVTLSCEQNLNHDAMYWYRQDPGQGLRLIYYSQIVNDFQKGDIAEGYSVSREKKESFPLTVTSAQKNPTAFYLCASSKGGGAGTEAFFGQGTRLTVV.

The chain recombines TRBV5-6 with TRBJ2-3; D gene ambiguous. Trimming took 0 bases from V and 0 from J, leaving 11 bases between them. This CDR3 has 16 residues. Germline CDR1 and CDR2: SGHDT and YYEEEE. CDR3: CASSLGSQTSTDTQYF. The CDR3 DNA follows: TGTGCCAGCAGCTTGGGCTCCCAGACTAGCACAGATACGCAGTATTTT.

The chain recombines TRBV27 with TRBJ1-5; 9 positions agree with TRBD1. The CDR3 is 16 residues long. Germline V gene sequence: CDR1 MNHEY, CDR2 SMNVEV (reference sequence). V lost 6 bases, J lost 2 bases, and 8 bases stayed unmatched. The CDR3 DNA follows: TGTGCCAGCAGGCCCGGACAGGGGAATGGCAATCAGCCCCAGCATTTT. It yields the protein CASRPGQGNGNQPQHF.

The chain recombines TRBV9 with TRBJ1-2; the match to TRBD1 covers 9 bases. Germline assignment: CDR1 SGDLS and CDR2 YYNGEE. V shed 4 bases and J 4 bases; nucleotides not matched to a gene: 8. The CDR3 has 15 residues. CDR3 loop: CASSLRQGGGYGYTF. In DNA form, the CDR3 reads TGTGCCAGCAGCTTGAGACAGGGGGGGGGCTATGGCTACACCTTC. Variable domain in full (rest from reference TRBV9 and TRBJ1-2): DSGVTQTPKHLITATGQRVTLRCSPRSGDLSVYWYQQSLDQGLQFLIQYYNGEERAKGNILERFSAQQFPDLHSELNLSSLELGDSALYFCASSLRQGGGYGYTFGSGTRLTVV.

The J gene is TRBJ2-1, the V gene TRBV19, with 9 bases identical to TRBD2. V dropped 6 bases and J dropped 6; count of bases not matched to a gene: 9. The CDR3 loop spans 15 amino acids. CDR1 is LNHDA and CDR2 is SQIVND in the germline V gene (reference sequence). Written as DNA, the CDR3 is TGTGCCAGTAGACTTAGCGGGAGTTTTAGCAATGAGCAGTTCTTC. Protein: CASRLSGSFSNEQFF.

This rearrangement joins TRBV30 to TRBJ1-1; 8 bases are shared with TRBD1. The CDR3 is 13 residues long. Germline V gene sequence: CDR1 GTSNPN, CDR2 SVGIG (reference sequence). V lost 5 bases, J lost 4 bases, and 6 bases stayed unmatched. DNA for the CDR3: TGTGCCTGGTCAGGGGGCTGGGGCACTGAAGCTTTCTTT. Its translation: CAWSGGWGTEAFF.

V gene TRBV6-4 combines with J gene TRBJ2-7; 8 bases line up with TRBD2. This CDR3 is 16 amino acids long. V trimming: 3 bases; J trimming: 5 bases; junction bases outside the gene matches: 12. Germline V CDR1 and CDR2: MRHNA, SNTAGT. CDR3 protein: CASSENPGGGQNEQYF. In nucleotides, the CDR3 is TGTGCCAGCAGTGAAAACCCCGGCGGGGGGCAGAACGAGCAGTACTTC.

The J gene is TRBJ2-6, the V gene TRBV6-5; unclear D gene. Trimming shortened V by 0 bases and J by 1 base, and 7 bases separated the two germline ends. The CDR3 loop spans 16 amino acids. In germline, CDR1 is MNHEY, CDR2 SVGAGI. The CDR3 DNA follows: TGTGCCAGCAGTTACTCCCTTCTTTCTGGGGCCAACGTCCTGACTTTC. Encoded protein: CASSYSLLSGANVLTF.

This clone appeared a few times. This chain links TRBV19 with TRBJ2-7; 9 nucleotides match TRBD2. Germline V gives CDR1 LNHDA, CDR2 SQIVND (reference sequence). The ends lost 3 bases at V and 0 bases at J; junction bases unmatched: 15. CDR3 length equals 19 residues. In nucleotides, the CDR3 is TGTGCCAGTAGTATCACTCGAACCGTAGCGGGGGATAGCTCCTACGAGCAGTACTTC. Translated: CASSITRTVAGDSSYEQYF.

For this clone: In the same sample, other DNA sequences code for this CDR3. CDR3 in DNA: TGCGCCAGCAGCTTCCCACAGGCCCCTATCGACACGCAGTATTTT. Residues: CASSFPQAPIDTQYF. V usage is TRBV5-1 and J usage is TRBJ2-3, with D possibly being TRBD1 (5 bases). The germline V gene encodes CDR1 SGHRS and CDR2 YFSETQ. The CDR3 has 15 amino acids. With 2 bases removed from V and 9 bases from J, the gap between germline ends came to 19 bases.

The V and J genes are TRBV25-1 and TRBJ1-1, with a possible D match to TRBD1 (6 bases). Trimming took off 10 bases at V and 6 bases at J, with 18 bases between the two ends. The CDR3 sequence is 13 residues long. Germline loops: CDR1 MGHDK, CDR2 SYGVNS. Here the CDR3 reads CATKYGGLAEAFF. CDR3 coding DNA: TGTGCCACCAAATACGGGGGGCTGGCTGAAGCTTTCTTT.

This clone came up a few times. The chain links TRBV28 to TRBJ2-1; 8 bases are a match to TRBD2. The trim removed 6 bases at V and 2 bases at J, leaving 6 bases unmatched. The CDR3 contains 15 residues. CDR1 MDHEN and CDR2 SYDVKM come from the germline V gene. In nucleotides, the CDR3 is TGTGCCAGCAGCTGGCCGGGACTAGCCTACAATGAGCAGTTCTTC. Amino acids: CASSWPGLAYNEQFF.

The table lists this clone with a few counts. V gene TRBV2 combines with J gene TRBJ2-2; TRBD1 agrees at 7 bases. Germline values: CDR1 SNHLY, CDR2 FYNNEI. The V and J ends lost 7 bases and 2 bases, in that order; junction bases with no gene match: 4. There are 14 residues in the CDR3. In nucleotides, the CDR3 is TGTGCCAGCACTCCAGGGGGTAACACCGGGGAGCTGTTTTTT. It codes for CASTPGGNTGELFF.

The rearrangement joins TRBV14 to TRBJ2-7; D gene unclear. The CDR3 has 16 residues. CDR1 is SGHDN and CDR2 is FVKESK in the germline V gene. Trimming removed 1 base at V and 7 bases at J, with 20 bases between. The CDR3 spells CASSQGPPIGSEEQYF. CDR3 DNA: TGTGCCAGCAGCCAAGGACCCCCTATAGGTTCGGAGGAGCAGTACTTC.